These 15 T cell receptor beta chains were all obtained from the same sample, sequenced in a study of graft-versus-host responses after intestinal transplantation. The protocol was immunoSEQ multiplex PCR, while the TCRdb copy is restricted to in-frame clones and leaves out a portion. Altogether tens of thousands of clones are present, around nine tenths being singletons, with the ten largest covering 2% to 2.5%. The antigens these receptors bind are not known. The sequences come from unstimulated CD4+ T cells sorted from spleen or lymph node cells, collected before transplant. All receptors come from a human donor who was the organ donor for an intestinal transplant.

The V and J genes are TRBV11-2 and TRBJ2-7, with D possibly being TRBD1 or TRBD2 (5 bases each). Germline V gene sequence: CDR1 SGHAT, CDR2 FQNNGV. The V end lost 3 bases, the J end lost 2 bases, and 11 bases lay between the germline ends. The CDR3 spans 14 residues. The CDR3 DNA follows: TGTGCCAGCAGCTTCCTTTGGGGGACCTACGAGCAGTACTTC. Encoded protein: CASSFLWGTYEQYF.

The chain recombines TRBV25-1 with TRBJ2-1; D unclear. With 0 bases removed from V and 3 bases from J, the gap between germline ends came to 0 bases. Germline-derived CDR1 and CDR2 are MGHDK and SYGVNS. The length of the CDR3 is 12 residues. In nucleotides, the CDR3 is TGTGCCAGCAGTGAATACTACAATGAGCAGTTCTTC. Residues: CASSEYYNEQFF. Full variable domain (remainder filled in from reference TRBV25-1 and TRBJ2-1): EADIYQTPRYLVIGTGKKITLECSQTMGHDKMYWYQQDPGMELHLIHYSYGVNSTEKGDLSSESTVSRIRTEHFPLTLESARPSHTSQYLCASSEYYNEQFFGPGTRLTVL.

The sample holds a few counts of this clone. The V call is TRBV11-2, the J call TRBJ1-4; D uncertain. The CDR3 loop spans 15 amino acids. Germline values: CDR1 SGHAT, CDR2 FQNNGV. Trimming stripped 1 base from V and 0 bases from J, with 6 bases between. This CDR3 is CASSLGAATNEKLFF. In DNA, the CDR3 is TGTGCCAGCAGCTTAGGGGCAGCAACTAATGAAAAACTGTTTTTT.

The chain carries TRBV19 and TRBJ2-7, with TRBD2 matching 12 bases. Germline V CDR1 and CDR2: LNHDA, SQIVND (reference sequence). V gave up 3 bases and J gave up 2 bases; unmatched junction bases: 8. The CDR3 totals 17 residues. As DNA, the CDR3 is TGTGCCAGTAGTATCGGACTAGCGGGACCCGATACCTACGAGCAGTACTTC. Encoded protein: CASSIGLAGPDTYEQYF.

V gene TRBV5-6 combines with J gene TRBJ1-4; D is unresolved. Between the trimmed V and J ends, which lost 3 bases and 0 bases, there was a span of 6 bases. CDR3 length equals 14 residues. The germline V gene encodes CDR1 SGHDT and CDR2 YYEEEE. As DNA, the CDR3 is TGTGCCAGCAGCTCGACGGCAACTAATGAAAAACTGTTTTTT. It yields the protein CASSSTATNEKLFF.

V is TRBV10-3 and J is TRBJ2-3; 11 bases are shared with TRBD2. In germline, CDR1 is ENHRY, CDR2 SYGVKD. This CDR3 spans 16 amino acids. J was trimmed by 5 bases and V by 5 bases; bases with no gene match: 9. DNA of the CDR3: TGTGCCATCAGTCCACACCTCCTAGCGGGAGGAGATACGCAGTATTTT. Protein: CAISPHLLAGGDTQYF.

The V and J genes are TRBV7-6 and TRBJ2-5, with D uncertain. The J call may not be correct, given that the DNA end is closer to TRBJ2-7. The CDR3 spans 14 residues. Per the germline V gene, CDR1 is SGHVS and CDR2 is FNYEAQ. CDR3 protein: CASINAGHNYEQYF. CDR3 DNA: TGTGCCAGCATCAACGCCGGGCACAACTACGAGCAGTACTTC.

For this clone: Other DNA sequences in the same sample also yield this CDR3. The V call is TRBV11-3, the J call TRBJ2-1, with 10 bases matching TRBD2. CDR1 is SGHNT, CDR2 YENEEA, per germline. The trim removed 2 bases at V and 5 bases at J, leaving 3 bases unmatched. CDR3 length: 15 residues. Here the CDR3 reads CASSLIGTSDNEQFF. The CDR3 DNA follows: TGTGCCAGCAGCTTAATCGGGACTAGCGACAATGAGCAGTTCTTC.

CDR3 nucleotide sequence: TGTGCCGAGTCCCTGGGGGTCCAAGAGACCCAGTACTTC. Translated, it gives CAESLGVQETQYF. This rearrangement joins TRBV30 to TRBJ2-5; either TRBD1 or TRBD2 may supply D (5 bases each). The germline V gene has CDR1 GTSNPN and CDR2 SVGIG (reference sequence). Trimming shortened V by 8 bases and J by 1 base, and 14 bases separated the two germline ends. The CDR3 consists of 13 residues.

V usage is TRBV7-6 and J usage is TRBJ2-5, with TRBD1 matching 8 bases. With V trimmed by 5 bases and J by 4 bases, 6 bases remained unmatched. CDR3 length equals 14 residues. CDR1 is SGHVS, CDR2 FNYEAQ, per germline. The CDR3 nucleotides read TGTGCCAGCAGCCAATACAGGGGGGTAGAGACCCAGTACTTC. This gives the protein CASSQYRGVETQYF.

This sequence joins TRBV7-2 and TRBJ2-3; D is possibly TRBD1 or TRBD2 (5 bases each). Germline loops: CDR1 SGHTA, CDR2 FQGNSA. CDR3 length: 13 amino acids. The germline V and J ends were trimmed by 5 bases and 2 bases, with 8 bases remaining between them. The CDR3 here is CASSVGTTDTQYF. The CDR3, as DNA: TGTGCCAGCAGCGTGGGGACCACAGATACGCAGTATTTT.

The chain uses TRBV5-1 and TRBJ2-7; D is perhaps TRBD1 or TRBD2 (5 bases each). Trimming shortened V by 1 base and J by 6 bases, and 11 bases separated the two germline ends. Germline loops: CDR1 SGHRS, CDR2 YFSETQ. This CDR3 is built from 13 residues. CDR3 residues: CASSLQSGREQYF. For the CDR3, the DNA is TGCGCCAGCAGCTTGCAGTCGGGGCGCGAGCAGTACTTC.

V is TRBV7-2 and J is TRBJ2-3; TRBD2 matches 7 bases. V lost 3 bases to trimming and J lost 0 bases; unmatched junction nucleotides: 3. Germline V lookup: CDR1 SGHTA, CDR2 FQGNSA. This CDR3 spans 15 amino acids. The CDR3 reads CASSLSGVSTDTQYF. The CDR3, as DNA: TGTGCCAGCAGCTTGAGCGGGGTTAGCACAGATACGCAGTATTTT.

The rearrangement uses TRBV29-1 and TRBJ2-1; TRBD2 aligns across 11 bases. Germline loops: CDR1 SQVTM, CDR2 ANQGSEA. CDR3 length: 19 residues. The junction had 19 bases not matched to a gene; V was cut back by 3 bases and J by 6 bases. Written as DNA, the CDR3 is TGCAGCGTTGACGCCTTACAGGGTTTAGCGGGAGGGCCTCTCAATGAGCAGTTCTTC. Amino acid sequence: CSVDALQGLAGGPLNEQFF.

The J gene is TRBJ2-3, the V gene TRBV6-5; D is unresolved. V shed 6 bases and J shed 6 bases, with 13 bases lying between them. This CDR3 comprises 13 residues. Germline CDR1 MNHEY, CDR2 SVGAGI. The CDR3 DNA is TGTGCCAGCAGCCGCGGAACATTGGATACGCAGTATTTT. This codes for CASSRGTLDTQYF.